This T cell receptor beta chain was sequenced for a study of T cell repertoires in aging, cancer and after chemotherapy. Study-wide context: Patients with chronic lymphocytic leukemia were sampled before and after fludarabine- or bendamustine-based chemotherapy. Study outcomes and limitations: In healthy donors, age-related TCR diversity loss mainly reflected lost richness.

A mixed TRB-A/B primer pool amplified rearranged TRB by multiplex touch-down PCR. MiXCR was run by TCRdb on the multiplex PCR reads, yielding one entry per CDR3 protein. Seen here are 950 or so distinct CDR3 sequences, about 30% observed once, and the top ten hold more than 11%. TCR beta rearrangements were amplified from peripheral blood genomic DNA. Sample share makes this clonotype large. Its antigen remains unknown. Germline CDR1 and CDR2: LNHNV and YYDKDF (reference sequence). This CDR3 contains 14 residues. Trimming cost V 0 bases and J 2 bases, with 8 bases left between them. The chain recombines TRBV15 with TRBJ2-7, with D perhaps matching TRBD1 or TRBD2 (5 bases each). This clonotype originated in a human donor with a blood cancer. What was sequenced was blood. Here the CDR3 reads CATSRDTGPYEQYF. CDR3 in DNA: TGTGCCACCAGCAGAGATACGGGGCCCTACGAGCAGTACTTC.